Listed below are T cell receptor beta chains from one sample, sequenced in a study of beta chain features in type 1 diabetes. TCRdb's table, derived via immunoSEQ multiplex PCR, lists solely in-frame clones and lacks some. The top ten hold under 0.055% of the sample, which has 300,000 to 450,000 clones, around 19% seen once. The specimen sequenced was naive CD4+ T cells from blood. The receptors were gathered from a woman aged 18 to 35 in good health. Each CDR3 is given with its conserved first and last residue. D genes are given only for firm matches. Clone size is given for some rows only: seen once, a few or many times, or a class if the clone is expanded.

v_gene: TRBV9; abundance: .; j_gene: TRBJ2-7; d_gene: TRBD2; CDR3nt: TGTGCCAGCAGCCCCTACGAAGCGGGAGGGTACGAGCAGTACTTC; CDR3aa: CASSPYEAGGYEQYF
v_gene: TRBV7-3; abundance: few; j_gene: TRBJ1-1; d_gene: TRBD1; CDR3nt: TGTGCCAGCAGCCCTGGACAGGTGGTGAACACTGAAGCTTTCTTT; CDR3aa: CASSPGQVVNTEAFF
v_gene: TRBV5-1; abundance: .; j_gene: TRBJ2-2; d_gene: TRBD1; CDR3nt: TGCGCCAGCCGCCTTAAAGGGGGCGAGCTAACCGGGCTGTTTTTT; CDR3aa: CASRLKGGELTGLFF
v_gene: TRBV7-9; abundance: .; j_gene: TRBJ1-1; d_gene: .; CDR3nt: TGTGCCAGCATTACAGGGTTGAGCGCTGAAGCTTTCTTT; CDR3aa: CASITGLSAEAFF
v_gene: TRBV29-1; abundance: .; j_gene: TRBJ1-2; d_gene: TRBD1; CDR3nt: TGCAGCGCGGCGGGGCAGGGGGCGGCTGGCTACACCTTC; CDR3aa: CSAAGQGAAGYTF
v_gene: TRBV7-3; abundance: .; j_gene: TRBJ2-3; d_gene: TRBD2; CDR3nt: TGTGCCAGCAGCACAGAGACTAGCCGACCTAGCACAGATACGCAGTATTTT; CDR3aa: CASSTETSRPSTDTQYF
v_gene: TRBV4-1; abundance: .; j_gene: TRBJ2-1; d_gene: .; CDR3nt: TGCGCCAGCAGCCAGCCGACAGGACACAATGAGCAGTTCTTC; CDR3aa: CASSQPTGHNEQFF
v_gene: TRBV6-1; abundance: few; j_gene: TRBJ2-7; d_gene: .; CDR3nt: TGTGCCAGCAGTCCCTACTACGAGCAGTACTTC; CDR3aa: CASSPYYEQYF
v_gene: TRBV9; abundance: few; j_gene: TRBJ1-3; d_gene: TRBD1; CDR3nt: TGTGCCAGCAGCGTAGAGGGGGCTGCGGACACCATATATTTT; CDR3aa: CASSVEGAADTIYF
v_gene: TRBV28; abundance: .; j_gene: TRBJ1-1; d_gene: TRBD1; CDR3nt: TGTGCCAGCAGTTTTGGGACAGGCTCTAGGTCGAACACTGAAGCTTTCTTT; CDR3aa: CASSFGTGSRSNTEAFF
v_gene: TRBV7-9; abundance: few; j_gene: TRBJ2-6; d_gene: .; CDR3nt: TGTGCCAGCAGGTCAGGGATGGTTGCTGGGGCCAACGTCCTGACTTTC; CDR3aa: CASRSGMVAGANVLTF
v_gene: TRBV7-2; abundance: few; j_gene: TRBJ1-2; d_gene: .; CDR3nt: TGTGCCAGCACCGAACAGGGCGGCTATGGCTACACCTTC; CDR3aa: CASTEQGGYGYTF
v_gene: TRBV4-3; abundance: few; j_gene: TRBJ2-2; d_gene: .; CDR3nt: TGCGCCAGCAGCCCCAATGCGGCCAGAAGCACCGGGGAGCTGTTTTTT; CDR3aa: CASSPNAARSTGELFF
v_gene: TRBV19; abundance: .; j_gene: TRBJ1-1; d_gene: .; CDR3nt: TGTGCCAGTAGACCGAGGAACGGGGGGACTGAAGCTTTCTTT; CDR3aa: CASRPRNGGTEAFF
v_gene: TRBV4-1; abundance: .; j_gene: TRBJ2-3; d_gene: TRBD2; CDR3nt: TGCGCCAGCAGCCAAGCCGTGGGGGGGATCACAGATACGCAGTATTTT; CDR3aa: CASSQAVGGITDTQYF
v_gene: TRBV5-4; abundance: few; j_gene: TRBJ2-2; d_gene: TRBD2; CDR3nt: TGTGCCAGCAGCTTGCGGGGGGTTGGGACCGGGGAGCTGTTTTTT; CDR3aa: CASSLRGVGTGELFF
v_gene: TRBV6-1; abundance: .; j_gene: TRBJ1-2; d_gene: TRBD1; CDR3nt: TGTGCCAGCAGTGGGGGACAGAGATATGGCTACACCTTC; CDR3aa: CASSGGQRYGYTF
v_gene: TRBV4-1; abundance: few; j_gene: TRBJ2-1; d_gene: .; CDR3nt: TGCGCCAGCAGCCAAGATCCAGCGGCTGCCTACAATGAGCAGTTCTTC; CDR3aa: CASSQDPAAAYNEQFF
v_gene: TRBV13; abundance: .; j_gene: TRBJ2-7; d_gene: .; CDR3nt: TGTGCCAGCAGCTTAGGCCGAGGTTCTAGCTCCTACGAGCAGTACTTC; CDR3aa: CASSLGRGSSSYEQYF
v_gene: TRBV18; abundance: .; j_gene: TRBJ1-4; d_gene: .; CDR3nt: TGTGCCAGCTCACCAAGAGAATTTAATGAAAAACTGTTTTTT; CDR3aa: CASSPREFNEKLFF
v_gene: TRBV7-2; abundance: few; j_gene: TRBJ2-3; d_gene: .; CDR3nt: TGTGCCAGCAGCTTAGCGCCCGGTACAGATACGCAGTATTTT; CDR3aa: CASSLAPGTDTQYF
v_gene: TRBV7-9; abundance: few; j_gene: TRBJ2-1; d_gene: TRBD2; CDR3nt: TGTGCCAGCAGCTTAATCCGGGGGGGCCAGAACAATGAGCAGTTCTTC; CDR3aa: CASSLIRGGQNNEQFF
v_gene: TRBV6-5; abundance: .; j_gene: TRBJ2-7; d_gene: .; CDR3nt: TGTGCCAGCAGCCGTCGGACAGCCCTCGAGCAGTACTTC; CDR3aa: CASSRRTALEQYF
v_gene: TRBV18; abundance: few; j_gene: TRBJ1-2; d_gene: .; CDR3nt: TGTGCCAGCTCACCCTCGGTCACCGGGACAACAAGCTATGGCTACACCTTC; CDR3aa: CASSPSVTGTTSYGYTF
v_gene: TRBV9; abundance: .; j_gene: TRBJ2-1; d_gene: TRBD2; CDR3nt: TGTGCCAGCAGCGTCCGGCTAGCGGGTAAAAATGAGCAGTTCTTC; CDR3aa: CASSVRLAGKNEQFF
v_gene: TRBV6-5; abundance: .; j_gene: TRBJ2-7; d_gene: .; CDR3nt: TGTGCCAGCAGTTACTCCGGAGGGAGTCCCTACGAGCAGTACTTC; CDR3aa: CASSYSGGSPYEQYF
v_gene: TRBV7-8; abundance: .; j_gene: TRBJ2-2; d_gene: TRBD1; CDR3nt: TGTGCCAGCAGCGGCTACAGGGGAATAGGAGACACCGGGGAGCTGTTTTTT; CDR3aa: CASSGYRGIGDTGELFF
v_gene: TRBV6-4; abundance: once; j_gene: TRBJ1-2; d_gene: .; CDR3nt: TGTGCCAGCACCGGACCCCGGGGAGATGGCTACACCTTC; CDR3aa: CASTGPRGDGYTF
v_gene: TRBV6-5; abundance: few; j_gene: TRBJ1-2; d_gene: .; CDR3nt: TGTGCCAGCAACCAGGGTCCCAGCTCCGATGGCTACACCTTC; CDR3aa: CASNQGPSSDGYTF
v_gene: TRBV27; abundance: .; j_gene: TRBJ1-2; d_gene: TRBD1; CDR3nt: TGTGCCAGCAGTTTACGACAGGGGGACGGCTACACCTTC; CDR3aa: CASSLRQGDGYTF
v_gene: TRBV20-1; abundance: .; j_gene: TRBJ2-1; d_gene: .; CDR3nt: TGCAGTGCTAGACTTAACCCGAGGGAGTTCTTC; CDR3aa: CSARLNPREFF
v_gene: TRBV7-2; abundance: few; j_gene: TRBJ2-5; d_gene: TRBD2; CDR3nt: TGTGCCAGCAGCACGGGACTAGCGGGGGCTGGGACCCAGTACTTC; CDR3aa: CASSTGLAGAGTQYF
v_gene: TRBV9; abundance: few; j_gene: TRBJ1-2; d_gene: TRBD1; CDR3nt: TGTGCCAGCAGCGTTCAGACAGGGAGTGATGGCTACACCTTC; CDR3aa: CASSVQTGSDGYTF
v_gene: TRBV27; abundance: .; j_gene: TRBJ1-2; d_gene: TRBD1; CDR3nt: TGTGCCAGCAGGCGACAGGGGGCGCGATTCTATGGCTACACCTTC; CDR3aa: CASRRQGARFYGYTF
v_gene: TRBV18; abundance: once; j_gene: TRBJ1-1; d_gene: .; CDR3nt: TGTGCCAGCTCAGGTGACAGGAACACTGAAGCTTTCTTT; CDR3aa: CASSGDRNTEAFF
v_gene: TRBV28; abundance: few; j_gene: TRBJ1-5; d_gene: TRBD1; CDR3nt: TGTGCCAGCAGTCGACAGGGGATTCAGCCCCAGCATTTT; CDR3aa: CASSRQGIQPQHF
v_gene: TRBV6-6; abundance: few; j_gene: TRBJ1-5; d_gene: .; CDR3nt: TGTGCCAGCACCCACTTCAATCAGCCCCAGCATTTT; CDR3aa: CASTHFNQPQHF
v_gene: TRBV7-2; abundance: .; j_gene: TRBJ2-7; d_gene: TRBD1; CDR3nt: TGTGCCAGCACCCCACAGGGGGTCCGCTACGAGCAGTACTTC; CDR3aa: CASTPQGVRYEQYF
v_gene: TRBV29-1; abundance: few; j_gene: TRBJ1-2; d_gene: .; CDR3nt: TGCAGCGTTGCCAGGGCTAACTATGGCTACACCTTC; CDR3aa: CSVARANYGYTF
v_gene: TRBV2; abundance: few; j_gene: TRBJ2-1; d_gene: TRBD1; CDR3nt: TGTGCCAGCAGGACGGGACAGCTAGACAATGAGCAGTTCTTC; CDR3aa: CASRTGQLDNEQFF
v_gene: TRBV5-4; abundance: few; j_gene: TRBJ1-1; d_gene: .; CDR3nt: TGTGCCAGCAGCTCCTCGACAGAAACCAGAGAGGCTTTCTTT; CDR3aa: CASSSSTETREAFF
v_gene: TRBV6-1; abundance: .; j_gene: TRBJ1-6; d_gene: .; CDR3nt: TGTGCCAGCAGTCTGCTCAGGGATTCACCCCTCCACTTT; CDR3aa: CASSLLRDSPLHF
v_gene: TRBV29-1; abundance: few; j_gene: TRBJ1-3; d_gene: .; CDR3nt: TGCAGCGTTGATGACCCCCTCAGTCGAGCAGGTGGAAACACCATATATTTT; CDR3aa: CSVDDPLSRAGGNTIYF